These 5 T cell receptor beta chains came from one sample sequenced in a study of identical twins. TCRdb used MiXCR to reprocess the 5' RACE reads, holding one entry per CDR3 protein. The data hold approximately 590,000 distinct CDR3 sequences, with over 8.5% observed a single time. These same records also appear under a second study, on yellow fever vaccine responses in identical twins.

Sequences were obtained from PBMCs. The receptors come from a woman between 18 and 29 years old in good health.

This chain joins TRBV20-1 and TRBJ2-3; TRBD2 agrees at 14 bases. With 3 bases clipped from V and 6 bases from J, the junction kept 2 bases outside the gene matches. The V gene's germline CDR1 is DFQATT and CDR2 SNEGSKA (reference sequence). The CDR3 runs to 14 residues. CDR3 nucleotide sequence: TGCAGTGCTAGTCGGACTAGCGGGAGGGATACGCAGTATTTT. This gives the protein CSASRTSGRDTQYF.

There are many counts of this clonotype. This chain joins TRBV29-1 and TRBJ2-7; TRBD2 matches at 13 bases. CDR3 size: 17 residues. Germline-derived CDR1 and CDR2 are SQVTM and ANQGSEA. With 4 bases clipped from V and 0 bases from J, the junction kept 9 bases outside the gene matches. Here the CDR3 DNA reads TGCAGCGTTGCTGGGACTAGCGGGGAACGCCCCTCCTACGAGCAGTACTTC. It encodes CSVAGTSGERPSYEQYF.

The table lists this clonotype with many counts. This chain connects TRBV7-2 to TRBJ1-1; D gene ambiguous. Trimming took 0 bases from V and 1 from J, leaving 3 bases between them. Germline CDR1 is SGHTA and CDR2 is FQGNSA. The CDR3 covers 13 residues. In nucleotides, the CDR3 is TGTGCCAGCAGCTTAGCGCAGAACACTGAAGCTTTCTTT. Protein product: CASSLAQNTEAFF.

In its sample, this clonotype was seen a few times. This chain uses TRBV27 with TRBJ1-1, with 7 bases matching TRBD1. This CDR3 is 15 amino acids long. V lost 6 bases and J lost 4; bases outside the gene matches: 11. Germline CDR1 MNHEY, CDR2 SMNVEV (reference sequence). CDR3 DNA sequence: TGTGCCAGCAGGGTTACAACAGGGGACGGCACTGAAGCTTTCTTT. Its translation is CASRVTTGDGTEAFF.

There are many counts of this clonotype. This chain joins TRBV3-1 and TRBJ2-2; TRBD2 aligns across 14 bases. The germline V gene encodes CDR1 LGHDT and CDR2 YNNKEL (reference sequence). CDR3 size: 17 residues. V dropped 4 bases and J dropped 0; count of bases not matched to a gene: 1. This chain's CDR3 is CASSRTSGRSNTGELFF. In DNA form, the CDR3 reads TGTGCCAGCAGCCGGACTAGCGGGAGGTCGAACACCGGGGAGCTGTTTTTT.